Following are 32 T cell receptor beta chains from one sample sequenced in a study of siplizumab effects on memory and regulatory T cells. Repertoires were generated with immunoSEQ multiplex PCR, while TCRdb's copy carries only in-frame clones and drops some. The sample records approximately 100,000 clones, about 90% being singletons. Sequencing was performed on non-Treg CD4+ T cells sorted from blood. These receptors all stem from a human donor in good health.

The gene calls are TRBV4-2 and TRBJ2-4; TRBD1 agrees at 7 bases. The CDR3 totals 16 residues. The germline CDR1 and CDR2 sequences are LGHNA and YNFKEQ. With V trimmed by 2 bases and J by 1 base, 5 bases remained unmatched. CDR3 sequence reads: CASSQPQGQAKNIQYF. The CDR3, as DNA: TGTGCCAGCAGCCAACCTCAGGGACAGGCCAAAAACATTCAGTACTTC.

This clone occurred once. This chain connects TRBV7-3 to TRBJ2-6, with unresolved D. Germline V gives CDR1 SGHTA, CDR2 FQGTGA. The CDR3 loop spans 16 amino acids. Trimming pared 2 bases from V and 0 bases from J, leaving 8 bases between. In nucleotides, the CDR3 is TGTGCCAGCAGCTTACTACCCGTCTCTGGGGCCAACGTCCTGACTTTC. It specifies CASSLLPVSGANVLTF.

This chain connects TRBV15 to TRBJ2-1; the match to TRBD1 covers 8 bases. CDR3 length: 13 residues. The germline V gene encodes CDR1 LNHNV and CDR2 YYDKDF (reference sequence). Trimming at V came to 2 bases and at J to 13 bases, leaving 7 bases not matched to a gene. The CDR3 nucleotides are TGTGCCACCAGCAGAAGCGAAGGGACAGGACAGTTCTTC. It yields the protein CATSRSEGTGQFF.

The chain links TRBV6-5 to TRBJ1-1; D perhaps matches TRBD1 (5 bases). The germline V gene encodes CDR1 MNHEY and CDR2 SVGAGI. Between the trimmed V and J ends, which lost 2 bases and 0 bases, there was a span of 10 bases. The CDR3 is made up of 15 amino acids. The CDR3: CASSYVGVLNTEAFF. CDR3 bases: TGTGCCAGCAGTTACGTGGGGGTACTGAACACTGAAGCTTTCTTT.

The chain has TRBV29-1 and TRBJ2-7; 8 nucleotides match TRBD2. Germline V gene sequence: CDR1 SQVTM, CDR2 ANQGSEA. CDR3 length equals 14 residues. With V trimmed by 7 bases and J by 3 bases, 11 bases remained unmatched. CDR3 region: CSAEGLDVRYEQYF. The CDR3, as DNA: TGCAGCGCCGAGGGACTAGACGTCCGCTACGAGCAGTACTTC.

This rearrangement joins TRBV19 to TRBJ1-1; the D gene is possibly TRBD1 (6 bases). The V end was cut by 7 bases, the J end by 0 bases, with 24 bases between. This CDR3 contains 18 residues. The germline gives CDR1 LNHDA, CDR2 SQIVND (reference sequence). This CDR3 reads CASKTGTPGRLVNTEAFF. The CDR3 DNA sequence: TGTGCCAGTAAGACCGGGACACCGGGGCGGTTGGTGAACACTGAAGCTTTCTTT.

The chain couples TRBV15 to TRBJ2-2, with 7 bases fitting TRBD2. The CDR3 is 14 residues long. V dropped 0 bases and J dropped 7; count of bases not matched to a gene: 2. Per the germline V gene, CDR1 is LNHNV and CDR2 is YYDKDF (reference sequence). In DNA, the CDR3 is TGTGCCACCAGCAGAGATCGGGGGGTCGGGGAGCTGTTTTTT. Translated, it gives CATSRDRGVGELFF.

The chain employs TRBV19 and TRBJ2-5, with 8 bases lining up with TRBD1. Germline V gene lookup returns CDR1 LNHDA and CDR2 SQIVND (reference sequence). The CDR3 loop spans 17 amino acids. V lost 3 bases, J lost 5 bases, and 14 bases stayed unmatched. The CDR3 loop reads CASSMIRQGARGETQYF. In nucleotides, the CDR3 is TGTGCCAGTAGTATGATACGCCAGGGGGCGAGAGGGGAGACCCAGTACTTC.

DNA of the CDR3: TGTGCCAGCAGTGAATCGGCCGGGAGTAAAGGCGATACGCAGTATTTT. This sequence encodes CASSESAGSKGDTQYF. This sequence joins TRBV25-1 and TRBJ2-3, with TRBD2 as a possible D gene (6 bases). Germline V gene sequence: CDR1 MGHDK, CDR2 SYGVNS. The CDR3 sequence is 16 residues long. V shed 1 base and J shed 6 bases, with 17 bases lying between them.

This sequence joins TRBV2 and TRBJ2-7; the match to TRBD2 covers 9 bases. The CDR3 is made up of 13 amino acids. CDR1 SNHLY and CDR2 FYNNEI come from the germline V gene. The V and J ends lost 8 bases and 0 bases, in that order; junction bases with no gene match: 2. The CDR3 DNA follows: TGTGCCAGCTTAGCGGGGGACTCCTACGAGCAGTACTTC. It translates to CASLAGDSYEQYF. The whole variable domain, remainder taken from reference TRBV2 and TRBJ2-7, is EPEVTQTPSHQVTQMGQEVILRCVPISNHLYFYWYRQILGQKVEFLVSFYNNEISEKSEIFDDQFSVERPDGSNFTLKIRSTKLEDSAMYFCASLAGDSYEQYFGPGTRLTVT.

This chain links TRBV2 with TRBJ2-1; no firm D call. The CDR3 covers 11 residues. The V end lost 8 bases, the J end lost 10 bases, and 12 bases lay between the germline ends. Germline-derived CDR1 and CDR2 are SNHLY and FYNNEI. In DNA, the CDR3 is TGTGCCAGCGGATTGCGGATCGAGCAGTTCTTC. Translation: CASGLRIEQFF. Looking up the rest from reference TRBV2 and TRBJ2-1 gives the full variable domain: EPEVTQTPSHQVTQMGQEVILRCVPISNHLYFYWYRQILGQKVEFLVSFYNNEISEKSEIFDDQFSVERPDGSNFTLKIRSTKLEDSAMYFCASGLRIEQFFGPGTRLTVL.

J is TRBJ1-1 and V is TRBV18, with D tentatively TRBD1 (5 bases). Germline CDR1 and CDR2: KGHSH and LQKENI. This CDR3 region has 15 residues. Trimming left V 2 bases short and J 2 bases short, with 12 bases between. CDR3 amino acids: CASSPTDRGNTEAFF. Written as DNA, the CDR3 is TGTGCCAGCTCACCAACCGACAGAGGAAACACTGAAGCTTTCTTT.

This chain links TRBV7-8 with TRBJ2-5, with TRBD1 matching 9 bases. The length of the CDR3 is 16 residues. Germline loops: CDR1 SGHVS, CDR2 FQNEAQ. V dropped 3 bases and J dropped 5; count of bases not matched to a gene: 10. CDR3 DNA sequence: TGTGCCAGCAGCTTCGGGGGACAGGGTAGATTGGAGACCCAGTACTTC. As protein: CASSFGGQGRLETQYF.

This rearrangement joins TRBV2 to TRBJ1-5, with TRBD1 matching over 9 bases. V trimming: 4 bases; J trimming: 4 bases; junction bases outside the gene matches: 2. The CDR3 is 14 residues long. Per the germline V gene, CDR1 is SNHLY and CDR2 is FYNNEI. The CDR3 reads CASSGTGENQPQHF. CDR3 in DNA: TGTGCCAGCAGTGGGACAGGGGAAAATCAGCCCCAGCATTTT.

This clone showed up just a few times. The genes are TRBV6-6 and TRBJ2-7, with unresolved D. The CDR3 sequence is 14 residues long. V shed 2 bases and J shed 3 bases, with 11 bases lying between them. Germline loops: CDR1 MNHNY, CDR2 SVGAGI (reference sequence). DNA of the CDR3: TGTGCCAGCAGTTACGAAGGCTATCGCTACGAGCAGTACTTC. Protein sequence: CASSYEGYRYEQYF.

The chain links TRBV6-1 to TRBJ2-7, with TRBD1 identical over 7 bases. Germline V gene lookup returns CDR1 MNHNS and CDR2 SASEGT. J lost 5 bases, V lost 3 bases, and 10 bases had no gene match. CDR3 length equals 15 residues. The CDR3: CASSEPTGNGHEQYF. As DNA, the CDR3 is TGTGCCAGCAGTGAGCCGACAGGGAACGGGCACGAGCAGTACTTC.

This chain links TRBV11-3 with TRBJ2-1; perhaps TRBD2 as D (5 bases). The germline gives CDR1 SGHNT, CDR2 YENEEA. Between the trimmed V and J ends, which lost 5 bases and 8 bases, there was a span of 19 bases. The CDR3 consists of 15 residues. The CDR3 region is CASSAFSTGTHEQFF. The DNA of the CDR3 is TGTGCCAGCAGCGCTTTCTCTACGGGAACCCATGAGCAGTTCTTC.

The chain has TRBV10-3 and TRBJ2-7, with 7 bases identical to TRBD2. CDR1 is ENHRY and CDR2 is SYGVKD in the germline V gene. The CDR3 covers 13 residues. Unmatched junction bases numbered 3, after V lost 1 base and J lost 6 bases. The CDR3, as DNA: TGTGCCATCAGTGAGTTCCGGGAGGCCGAGCAGTACTTC. This sequence encodes CAISEFREAEQYF.

The chain has TRBV29-1 and TRBJ1-4; D is undetermined. The CDR3 sequence is 14 residues long. CDR1 and CDR2 from the germline V gene are SQVTM and ANQGSEA. Trimming pared 5 bases from V and 0 bases from J, leaving 10 bases between. The CDR3 is CSVSLRSTNEKLFF. CDR3 in DNA: TGCAGCGTTAGCCTCAGGTCAACTAATGAAAAACTGTTTTTT.

This clone was counted once. The chain combines TRBV9 with TRBJ2-2; TRBD1 matches at 9 bases. With V trimmed by 3 bases and J by 8 bases, 11 bases remained unmatched. The germline gives CDR1 SGDLS, CDR2 YYNGEE. The CDR3 contains 16 residues. As DNA, the CDR3 is TGTGCCAGCAGCGAGGGAGGGACAGGGTCCTCGGGGGAGCTGTTTTTT. Translating gives CASSEGGTGSSGELFF.

The chain has TRBV18 and TRBJ2-7; maybe TRBD1 (5 bases). V was shortened by 6 bases and J by 0 bases, with 12 bases between the two germline ends. This CDR3 has 14 residues. Germline lookup yields CDR1 KGHSH and CDR2 LQKENI. The CDR3 region is CASSPDMSSYEQYF. The CDR3 DNA reads as TGTGCCAGCTCCCCGGACATGAGCTCCTACGAGCAGTACTTC.

V gene TRBV18 combines with J gene TRBJ1-5; D is ambiguous. CDR3 length equals 13 residues. In germline, CDR1 is KGHSH, CDR2 LQKENI. V was pared by 4 bases and J by 2 bases, with 6 bases between. This chain's CDR3 is CASSQRRNQPQHF. The CDR3 DNA is TGTGCCAGCTCACAGCGTCGCAATCAGCCCCAGCATTTT.

The rearrangement joins TRBV6-5 to TRBJ2-1; no definite D call. Germline V CDR1 and CDR2: MNHEY, SVGAGI. This CDR3 has 13 amino acids. The germline V and J ends were trimmed by 0 bases and 7 bases, with 7 bases remaining between them. The CDR3 DNA reads TGTGCCAGCAGTTACTCTGGACGAAATGAGCAGTTCTTC. Protein product: CASSYSGRNEQFF.

V usage is TRBV7-2 and J usage is TRBJ2-5; 10 bases fit TRBD2. After removal of 2 bases from V and 5 bases from J, the junction contained 5 bases not matched to a gene. Germline CDR1 is SGHTA and CDR2 is FQGNSA. The CDR3 totals 15 residues. The CDR3 here is CASSLSGLASETQYF. For the CDR3, the DNA is TGTGCCAGCAGCTTATCGGGACTAGCGTCGGAGACCCAGTACTTC.

The rearrangement uses TRBV5-1 and TRBJ1-1, with D tentatively TRBD1 (5 bases). Germline CDR1 SGHRS, CDR2 YFSETQ. The CDR3 runs 17 residues. The germline V and J ends were trimmed by 0 bases and 0 bases, with 15 bases remaining between them. Here the CDR3 reads CASSLALYGAMNTEAFF. In DNA, the CDR3 is TGCGCCAGCAGCTTGGCCCTATACGGGGCGATGAACACTGAAGCTTTCTTT.

The chain joins TRBV7-2 to TRBJ2-3; 10 bases fit TRBD2. V shed 1 base and J 1 base; nucleotides not matched to a gene: 2. There are 16 residues in the CDR3. The germline CDR1 and CDR2 sequences are SGHTA and FQGNSA. CDR3 loop: CASSLVGTSGTDTQYF. Here the CDR3 DNA reads TGTGCCAGCAGCTTAGTCGGGACTAGCGGCACAGATACGCAGTATTTT.

The chain is built from TRBV29-1 and TRBJ2-7, with D uncertain. The germline CDR1 and CDR2 sequences are SQVTM and ANQGSEA. The CDR3 is made up of 11 amino acids. The V end was cut by 6 bases, the J end by 2 bases, with 8 bases between. Here the CDR3 DNA reads TGCAGCGTGGTAATAGCCTACGAGCAGTACTTC. It specifies CSVVIAYEQYF.

V and J are TRBV28 and TRBJ2-7, with 7 bases that match TRBD1. CDR1 and CDR2 from the germline V gene are MDHEN and SYDVKM. V gave up 5 bases and J gave up 1 base; unmatched junction bases: 8. The CDR3 runs to 15 residues. CDR3 DNA sequence: TGTGCCAGCAGTACCGTACAGGGGCCATCCTACGAGCAGTACTTC. Protein product: CASSTVQGPSYEQYF.

CDR3 in amino acids: CASSETTGSEQYF. The CDR3 DNA sequence: TGCGCCAGCAGTGAAACGACAGGATCCGAGCAGTACTTC. V and J are TRBV10-1 and TRBJ2-7; possible D gene TRBD1, 6 bases. Trimming took 3 bases from V and 6 from J, leaving 12 bases between them. Germline values: CDR1 WNHNN, CDR2 SYGVQD (reference sequence). This CDR3 has 13 residues.

The V call is TRBV5-4, the J call TRBJ2-5; a possible D gene is TRBD2 (6 bases). This CDR3 has 15 residues. Per the germline V gene, CDR1 is SGHNT and CDR2 is YYREEE (reference sequence). V was pared by 4 bases and J by 1 base, with 14 bases between. The CDR3 is CASSLNSGAQETQYF. The CDR3 DNA reads as TGTGCCAGCAGCCTAAATAGCGGAGCCCAAGAGACCCAGTACTTC.

The chain couples TRBV7-3 to TRBJ2-3; TRBD2 matches 10 bases. The germline V gene has CDR1 SGHTA and CDR2 FQGTGA. The CDR3 extends over 14 amino acids. V lost 2 bases and J lost 4; bases outside the gene matches: 0. This chain's CDR3 is CASSLGTSADTQYF. The CDR3 bases are TGTGCCAGCAGCTTAGGGACTAGCGCAGATACGCAGTATTTT.

V usage is TRBV6-6 and J usage is TRBJ2-1; 8 nucleotides line up with TRBD1. V was clipped by 5 bases and J by 6 bases; unmatched bases: 6. Germline V lookup: CDR1 MNHNY, CDR2 SVGAGI (reference sequence). This CDR3 comprises 14 residues. CDR3 nucleotide sequence: TGTGCCAGCAGTATCTCAACAGGGGGCAATGAGCAGTTCTTC. It is translated as CASSISTGGNEQFF.